This T cell receptor beta chain was found in a study of CD8+CD57+ T cells in acquired aplastic anemia. Study-level background: Across the sorted CD4+ and CD8+ cells, DNA amounts averaged about 3 ug.

The use of genomic DNA as template underpinned the TCR beta VDJ and CDR3 profiling. TCRdb re-derived calls from the reads in MiXCR, one entry per CDR3 protein. The data contain 50,000 to 65,000 distinct CDR3 sequences, approximately 52% of them singletons. A word on this clonotype: Its specificity is unknown.

CDR3 length: 16 amino acids. Trimming took off 1 base at V and 2 bases at J, with 14 bases between the two ends. In germline, CDR1 is MGHDK, CDR2 SYGVNS. Notes on the study in general: Patients versus controls showed no significant CD8+ Simpson's diversity difference. Roughly 31 CD8+ CDR3 sequences occurred in both the patients and the controls.

An expansion of CD8+CD57+ cells by flow cytometry had been shown in patients chosen for sequencing. This TCR was recovered from a human donor with aplastic anemia. Sequenced sample: sorted CD4+, CD8+, or CD8+CD57+ T cells (not recorded which) from PBMCs. V usage is TRBV25-1 and J usage is TRBJ2-5; tentatively, D is TRBD2 (6 bases). DNA for the CDR3: TGTGCCAGCAGTGAATCTGGCGGGATTGAGCAAGAGACCCAGTACTTC. This gives the protein CASSESGGIEQETQYF.